The clone carrying this TCR beta chain was observed many times. Its antigen is not known. TCRdb itself ran the 5' RACE reads through MiXCR, one entry per CDR3 protein. The sample includes fewer than 750,000 distinct CDR3 sequences, under 20% of them seen just once. The data derive from a study of CD8 T cells in ankylosing spondylitis. General observations from the study: Characteristic, it appeared, of ankylosing spondylitis blood was a TCR beta motif of seven or eight highly homologous variants.

The source is a male donor with ankylosing spondylitis. The sequenced sample consisted of blood, either unsorted or a sorted T cell fraction (not recorded which).

In DNA form, the CDR3 reads TGTGCCAGCAGCTTGGCTGGGGCGGTAGCTTTCTTT. As protein: CASSLAGAVAFF. The chain couples TRBV5-5 to TRBJ1-1; the D gene is possibly TRBD1 (5 bases). CDR1 and CDR2 from the germline V gene are SGHKS and YYEKEE (reference sequence). The CDR3 has 12 residues. V was pared by 0 bases and J by 10 bases, with 10 bases between.